This TCR beta chain came from a study of early T cells in non-severe SARS-CoV-2 infection. About the study: Unsorted whole-blood RNA was sequenced in bulk, leaving chains unpaired. Study-level results: Sequences matched to VDJdb favored anti-spike CD8 responses, while private and CD4 specificities were missed.

This clonotype appeared a few times. Its antigen is undetermined. Attachment of unique molecular identifiers to individual cDNA molecules was performed. TCRdb re-analysed the 5' RACE reads in MiXCR, keeping a single row per CDR3 protein. The data show about 60,000 distinct CDR3 sequences, roughly a tenth seen once. CDR1 is MNHEY and CDR2 is SVGAGI in the germline V gene. V shed 6 bases and J 4 bases; nucleotides not matched to a gene: 7. The CDR3 consists of 14 residues. The TCR sequence derives from an adult who was a healthcare worker with PCR-confirmed SARS-CoV-2 infection or an uninfected control (not recorded which). The sample consisted of whole blood. This chain uses TRBV6-5 with TRBJ2-7, with 9 bases fitting TRBD1. The CDR3 DNA follows: TGTGCCAGCAGGCTGGGACAGGGTAATTACGAGCAGTACGTC. This translates into CASRLGQGNYEQYV.